These T cell receptor beta chains were read from a single sample in a study of blood T cell repertoires in COVID-19. Sequenced by immunoSEQ multiplex PCR; TCRdb stores in-frame clones only, minus some. The sample holds about 42,000 clones, about nine tenths seen once. The specimen sequenced was peripheral blood. These TCRs come from a human donor in a cohort sampled during active COVID-19. Each CDR3 is given with its conserved first and last residue. Fields, in order: D gene, V gene, J gene, clone size, CDR3 DNA, CDR3 protein. A D gene is named only where the DNA matches it firmly. Clone size, where shown, is once, few, many, or a class for clones that have expanded.

TRBD2,TRBV13,TRBJ2-7,-,TGTGCCAGCAGCCGCATACTAGCGGGGGTGTACGAGCAGTACTTC,CASSRILAGVYEQYF
-,TRBV11-2,TRBJ2-7,once,TGTGCCAGCAGCAATAGCCGGGACGGGAGCTCCTACGAGCAGTACTTC,CASSNSRDGSSYEQYF
TRBD1,TRBV5-1,TRBJ1-4,once,TGCGCCAGCAGCTCGGGGACAGGGGGCGGCAATGAAAAACTGTTTTTT,CASSSGTGGGNEKLFF
TRBD1,TRBV6-5,TRBJ1-4,-,TGTGCCAGCAGGACCCTAACAGGGGGCGATGAAAAACTGTTTTTT,CASRTLTGGDEKLFF
-,TRBV15,TRBJ2-7,-,TGTGCCACCAGCACAACAGCCTACGAGCAGTACTTC,CATSTTAYEQYF
TRBD1,TRBV4-3,TRBJ1-3,-,TGCGCCAGCCGGGAGACTCGGGACAGCCTAAACACCATATATTTT,CASRETRDSLNTIYF
TRBD1,TRBV2,TRBJ1-4,-,TGTGCCACCTACCCCGGGACAGGGAATGAAAAACTGTTTTTT,CATYPGTGNEKLFF
-,TRBV29-1,TRBJ1-2,once,TGCAGCGTTGATTCCCTCGGGGGGGCGAACTATGGCTACACCTTC,CSVDSLGGANYGYTF
-,TRBV5-1,TRBJ2-3,-,TGCGCCAGCAGCTTGGACCAGGAAGATACGCAGTATTTT,CASSLDQEDTQYF
TRBD2,TRBV27,TRBJ2-5,-,TGTGCCAGCAGCCTACTAGCGGGGGACCCTCGCCAGTACTTC,CASSLLAGDPRQYF
-,TRBV10-1,TRBJ1-2,-,TGCGCCAGCAGTCGGGATCTCGTTAACTATGGCTACACCTTC,CASSRDLVNYGYTF
-,TRBV4-2,TRBJ1-2,-,TGTGCCAGCAGCCAAGGTCCAGGGAATGGCTACACCTTC,CASSQGPGNGYTF
TRBD1,TRBV3-1/TRBV3-2,TRBJ1-5,-,TGTGCCAGCAGACCGGACAGGGGGAATCAGCCCCAGCATTTT,CASRPDRGNQPQHF
-,TRBV25-1,TRBJ1-1,-,TGTGCCAGCAGTGAATTACGGGGTTTGAACACTGAAGCTTTCTTT,CASSELRGLNTEAFF
-,TRBV11-2,TRBJ2-7,-,TGTGCCAGCAATGGACAGTTCCTCTCCTACGAGCAGTACTTC,CASNGQFLSYEQYF
-,TRBV4-1,TRBJ1-2,-,TGCGCCAGCAGCCAAAACAGGGCGAGTGGCTACACCTTC,CASSQNRASGYTF
TRBD1,TRBV28,TRBJ1-3,-,TGTGCCAGCAGTGTGTGGACAGGGGGGAATGGAAACACCATATATTTT,CASSVWTGGNGNTIYF
-,TRBV7-9,TRBJ2-1,-,TGTGCCAGCAGTCTTGACAGTTTCAATGAGCAGTTCTTC,CASSLDSFNEQFF
-,TRBV19,TRBJ1-5,once,TGTGCCAGTAGTATCAGGGTGAACGATCAGCCCCAGCATTTT,CASSIRVNDQPQHF
TRBD1,TRBV2,TRBJ1-1,-,TGTGCCAGCAGTCTCGGCAGACAGGGGACTGAAGCTTTCTTT,CASSLGRQGTEAFF
-,TRBV27,TRBJ1-3,-,TGTGCCAGCAATAGGCCTCCAGGAAGCTCTGGAAACACCATATATTTT,CASNRPPGSSGNTIYF
-,TRBV3-1/TRBV3-2,TRBJ2-7,-,TGTGCCACCCCCGGGAAGTCCTTCTACGAGCAGTACTTC,CATPGKSFYEQYF
-,TRBV29-1,TRBJ1-1,-,TGCAGCGTTGAGTCCTTGGGAGGACTGAACACTGAAGCTTTCTTT,CSVESLGGLNTEAFF
-,TRBV4-3,TRBJ1-4,-,TGCGCCAGCAGCCAAGTGGTGGCCGGGGAAAAACTGTTTTTT,CASSQVVAGEKLFF
-,TRBV5-5,TRBJ1-5,-,TGTGCCAGCAGCTTGGTGTCGTATAGCAATCAGCCCCAGCATTTT,CASSLVSYSNQPQHF
TRBD1,TRBV19,TRBJ1-5,few,TGTGCCAGCGACTCGGGACAGGGTCGTAATCAGCCCCAGCATTTT,CASDSGQGRNQPQHF
-,TRBV3-1/TRBV3-2,TRBJ1-2,-,TGTGCCAGCAGCCGCCGGGGGGAGGACTATGGCTACACCTTC,CASSRRGEDYGYTF
-,TRBV5-1,TRBJ1-6,once,TGCGCCAGCAGCGGTGTGTCGGATAATTCACCCCTCCACTTT,CASSGVSDNSPLHF
-,TRBV7-9,TRBJ2-7,-,TGTGCCAGCAGCTTAGCTGGAGGGTGGGACGAGCAGTACTTC,CASSLAGGWDEQYF
-,TRBV19,TRBJ1-5,-,TGTGCCAGTAGTCCTCAGGGTAGCAATCAGCCCCAGCATTTT,CASSPQGSNQPQHF
TRBD1,TRBV9,TRBJ1-1,-,TGTGCCAGCAGCCCCGGGGACAGCAACACTGAAGCTTTCTTT,CASSPGDSNTEAFF
-,TRBV9,TRBJ2-1,-,TGTGCCAGCAGCCCCCAGGTTTACAATGAGCAGTTCTTC,CASSPQVYNEQFF
-,TRBV27,TRBJ1-1,-,TGTGCCAGCAGTTTAAGGACAATGAACACTGAAGCTTTCTTT,CASSLRTMNTEAFF
TRBD1,TRBV3-1/TRBV3-2,TRBJ1-2,few,TGTGCCAGCAGCCCTTTGGGGACAGATGGCTACACCTTC,CASSPLGTDGYTF
-,TRBV4-1,TRBJ2-5,-,TGCGCCAGCAGCCAATCAGGGGAAGGTCAGGAGACCCAGTACTTC,CASSQSGEGQETQYF
-,TRBV9,TRBJ1-2,-,TGTGCCAGCAGCGCGAGGATGGACTCTAACTATGGCTACACCTTC,CASSARMDSNYGYTF